This T cell receptor beta chain was sequenced for a study of cytomegalovirus exposure and HLA in healthy donors. General observations from the study: Of the V segments, some could not be distinguished, including TRBV6-2 and TRBV6-3, and were excluded. Within an earlier analysis, most TCR beta V segments proved productive either about 87% or about 30% of the time. V- and J-gene trimming in TCR beta was tied to a missense DCLRE1C variant by an analysis performed later. Relative to equally common others, HLA-associated TCR beta chains showed greater clonal expansion in a later analysis.

The length of the CDR3 is 13 residues. CDR1 SSHAT and CDR2 FNYEAQ come from the germline V gene (reference sequence). Both 60 Vbeta primers and 13 Jbeta primers went into the PCR. Profiled with immunoSEQ multiplex PCR; TCRdb holds only in-frame clones, not every one. The top ten hold roughly 7.7% of the sample, which has 60,000 to 70,000 clones, about 79% seen once. About this clone: Antigen unknown. An end of the junction does not agree with germline; a read error may underlie this.

The rearrangement uses TRBV7-7 and TRBJ2-7; TRBD1 matches 7 bases. This clonotype was obtained from a man in his 60s in good health and CMV-seropositive. Sample: PBMCs. The CDR3 DNA follows: TGTGCTAGCAGCAAAACAGGGGCTGACGAGCAGTACTTC. This sequence encodes CASSKTGADEQYF.